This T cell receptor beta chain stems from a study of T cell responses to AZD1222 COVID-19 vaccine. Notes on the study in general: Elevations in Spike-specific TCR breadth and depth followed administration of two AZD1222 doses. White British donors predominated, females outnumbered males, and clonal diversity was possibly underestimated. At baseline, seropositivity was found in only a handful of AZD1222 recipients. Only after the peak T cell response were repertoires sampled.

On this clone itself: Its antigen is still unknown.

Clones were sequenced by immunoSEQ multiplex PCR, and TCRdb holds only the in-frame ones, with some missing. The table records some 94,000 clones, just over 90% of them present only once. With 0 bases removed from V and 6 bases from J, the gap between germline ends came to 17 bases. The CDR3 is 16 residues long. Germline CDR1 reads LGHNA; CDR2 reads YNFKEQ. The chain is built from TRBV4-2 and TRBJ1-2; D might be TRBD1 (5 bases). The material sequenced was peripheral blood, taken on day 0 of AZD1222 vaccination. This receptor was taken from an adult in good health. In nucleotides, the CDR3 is TGTGCCAGCAGCCAAGATCTCGGTGCAGGGAACCATGGCTACACCTTC. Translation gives CASSQDLGAGNHGYTF.